This T cell receptor (beta chain) stems from a study of T-cell memory formation after mild COVID-19. TCRalpha and TCRbeta libraries used 5'RACE with constant-segment primers and UMIs. TCRdb recomputed calls from the 5' RACE reads with MiXCR, one row per CDR3 protein. The sample has about 150,000 distinct CDR3 sequences, roughly a third seen once. Worth noting for this clonotype: The antigen is unknown.

Study findings and constraints: Clones that shrank (day 15 to 85) were balanced CD4/CD8, whereas later expanders leaned CD4+. SARS-CoV-2 specificity of second-wave clones peaking day 37 was unconfirmed. Contracting CD4+ clones lay largely in CM and EM, with CD8+ ones residing in EMRA.

Source material: PBMCs or a T cell subset sorted from them (not recorded which). This sequence was found in an adult woman who had mild COVID-19 (a few samples of this study predate the infection). Cell type and time point are not known.

The DNA of the CDR3 is TGTGCCAGCAGCTTTACTAGCGGGAGAGGAGAGACCCAGTACTTC. This sequence encodes CASSFTSGRGETQYF. The V gene is TRBV7-8, the J gene TRBJ2-5; 11 nucleotides line up with TRBD2. The ends lost 3 bases at V and 4 bases at J; junction bases unmatched: 4. The germline V gene has CDR1 SGHVS and CDR2 FQNEAQ. The CDR3 extends over 15 amino acids.